The present T cell receptor beta chain was sequenced within a study of cytomegalovirus exposure and HLA in healthy donors. Study results and limitations: Rarity marked most TCR sequences, yet some public TCRs occurred in many donors.

Concerning this clone itself: Its target is not known.

Primers included in the PCR were 60 Vbeta and 13 Jbeta primers. This table comes from immunoSEQ multiplex PCR, and its TCRdb copy is limited to in-frame clones, with some not included. The listing contains 100,000 to 150,000 clones. Germline-derived CDR1 and CDR2 are MNHEY and SMNVEV (reference sequence). Trimming left V 2 bases short and J 12 bases short, with 19 bases between. The CDR3 spans 14 residues. The sequence came from a man between 18 and 29 years old in good health and CMV-seronegative. What was sequenced was PBMCs. The rearrangement uses TRBV27 and TRBJ1-2; a possible D gene is TRBD1 (5 bases). CDR3 sequence (DNA): TGTGCCAGCAGTTTAACTGGCGGGGCAGTTCACCACACCTTC. This codes for CASSLTGGAVHHTF.